Listed below are T cell receptor beta chains from one sample, sequenced in a study of resident and recirculating memory T cells in vitiligo. Sequencing used immunoSEQ multiplex PCR; TCRdb keeps in-frame clones, though not all of them. Here the sample spans approximately 69,000 clones, roughly nine tenths being singletons. Sequenced material: blood. These TCRs come from a male donor with vitiligo. The CDR3 runs from the conserved cysteine through the conserved F or W. The D gene is left open where the match is weak. Not every row has a clone size; where given, it reads once, few, many or a size class.

d_call,v_call,clone_size,j_call,cdr3_aa,cdr3_nt
TRBD2,TRBV7-2,-,TRBJ2-1,CASSLMGLARGNEQFF,TGTGCCAGCAGCTTAATGGGACTAGCCCGGGGCAATGAGCAGTTCTTC
TRBD2,TRBV4-3,-,TRBJ2-3,CASSQEAGVVQDTQYF,TGCGCCAGCAGCCAAGAAGCGGGGGTGGTGCAAGATACGCAGTATTTT
-,TRBV6-1,-,TRBJ1-1,CASSEAPRLVWNTEAFF,TGTGCCAGCAGTGAAGCGCCCAGGCTGGTTTGGAACACTGAAGCTTTCTTT
-,TRBV7-2,-,TRBJ2-1,CASSFQTGIQNEQFF,TGTGCCAGCAGCTTCCAGACAGGTATACAAAATGAGCAGTTCTTC
-,TRBV18,-,TRBJ1-1,CASSPPNTEAFF,TGTGCCAGCTCACCCCCTAATACTGAAGCTTTCTTT
-,TRBV5-6,-,TRBJ2-7,CASSFQRVQYF,TGTGCCAGCAGTTTTCAGCGGGTGCAGTACTTC
TRBD1,TRBV15,-,TRBJ2-2,CATSPRDRYTTNTGELFF,TGTGCCACCAGTCCCCGGGACAGGTACACCACGAACACCGGGGAGCTGTTTTTT
TRBD1,TRBV28,once,TRBJ1-1,CASSRQGSMNTEAFF,TGTGCCAGCAGCCGACAGGGGTCTATGAACACTGAAGCTTTCTTT
TRBD1,TRBV4-1,-,TRBJ2-6,CASSQGRGDRGSSGANVLTF,TGCGCCAGCAGCCAAGGCAGGGGGGACAGGGGTTCTTCTGGGGCCAACGTCCTGACTTTC
-,TRBV7-3,-,TRBJ2-5,CASSLMGQKQETQYF,TGTGCCAGCAGCTTAATGGGGCAGAAACAAGAGACCCAGTACTTC
TRBD1,TRBV7-2,-,TRBJ1-3,CASSSDGTGNGNTIYF,TGTGCCAGCAGCTCAGATGGGACAGGGAACGGAAACACCATATATTTT
TRBD1,TRBV18,-,TRBJ2-7,CASSPPTGALGYEQYF,TGTGCCAGCTCACCACCGACAGGGGCCTTAGGGTACGAGCAGTACTTC
-,TRBV6-4,-,TRBJ2-1,CASSELISPPGKPYNEQFF,TGTGCCAGCAGTGAACTCATTTCGCCACCAGGGAAACCTTACAATGAGCAGTTCTTC
-,TRBV21-1,-,TRBJ1-1,CASGINRGKDTEAFF,TGTGCCAGCGGAATTAACAGGGGGAAGGACACTGAAGCTTTCTTT
-,TRBV9,-,TRBJ1-1,CASSSGNTEAFF,TGTGCCAGCAGCTCAGGGAACACTGAAGCTTTCTTT
TRBD1,TRBV12-5,once,TRBJ1-2,CASGHSTGKGYTF,TGTGCTAGTGGTCACTCGACAGGGAAGGGCTACACCTTC
-,TRBV27,-,TRBJ2-1,CASSLSRYNEQFF,TGTGCCAGCAGTTTATCCCGCTACAATGAGCAGTTCTTC
-,TRBV4-1,-,TRBJ2-1,CASSPTMLNEQFF,TGCGCCAGCAGCCCGACAATGCTGAATGAGCAGTTCTTC
-,TRBV5-1,-,TRBJ1-3,CASSLVPYSGNTIYF,TGCGCCAGCAGCTTGGTCCCTTACTCTGGAAACACCATATATTTT
-,TRBV2,-,TRBJ2-3,CASSERGASTDTQYF,TGTGCCAGCAGTGAACGGGGGGCCTCCACAGATACGCAGTATTTT
TRBD2,TRBV5-1,-,TRBJ2-6,CASSPLPGGPTGANVLTF,TGCGCCAGCAGCCCCCTGCCGGGGGGGCCGACTGGGGCCAACGTCCTGACTTTC
-,TRBV7-9,few,TRBJ1-1,CASSLESGTEAFF,TGTGCCAGCAGCTTAGAGAGTGGTACTGAAGCTTTCTTT
TRBD1,TRBV5-1,-,TRBJ2-5,CASSYRTGDETQYF,TGCGCCAGCAGCTACCGGACAGGGGACGAGACCCAGTACTTC
-,TRBV7-9,-,TRBJ2-1,CASSLAGQPYNEQFF,TGTGCCAGCAGCTTAGCCGGACAGCCTTACAATGAGCAGTTCTTC
-,TRBV6-5,-,TRBJ2-4,CASSPRGAKNIQYF,TGTGCCAGCAGCCCCCGGGGAGCCAAAAACATTCAGTACTTC
-,TRBV25-1,-,TRBJ1-1,CASSEGHRNTEAFF,TGTGCCAGCAGTGAGGGACACCGGAACACTGAAGCTTTCTTT
-,TRBV29-1,-,TRBJ1-2,CSVQDSNYGYTF,TGCAGCGTCCAGGACTCCAACTATGGCTACACCTTC
TRBD2,TRBV5-4,-,TRBJ2-1,CASSELAGEQFF,TGTGCCAGCAGCGAACTAGCGGGAGAGCAGTTCTTC
-,TRBV28,-,TRBJ2-7,CASSQDKGFLYEQYF,TGTGCCAGCAGCCAGGATAAGGGGTTTCTATACGAGCAGTACTTC
-,TRBV19,-,TRBJ1-1,CASSIVMGLEAFF,TGTGCCAGTAGTATAGTTATGGGGCTCGAAGCTTTCTTT
-,TRBV7-2,-,TRBJ1-1,CASSRRVSTEAFF,TGTGCCAGCAGCCGTCGTGTGAGTACTGAAGCTTTCTTT
TRBD2,TRBV19,-,TRBJ2-2,CASSLIAGPTGELFF,TGTGCCAGTAGTTTGATAGCGGGGCCGACCGGGGAGCTGTTTTTT
-,TRBV4-1,-,TRBJ1-2,CASSQGFEHPYYGYTF,TGCGCCAGCAGCCAAGGGTTCGAGCACCCCTACTATGGCTACACCTTC
TRBD2,TRBV9,-,TRBJ2-2,CASSPSGGVAGELFF,TGTGCCAGCAGCCCTAGCGGGGGGGTAGCCGGGGAGCTGTTTTTT
TRBD1,TRBV12-5,-,TRBJ1-5,CASGPTGGNQPQHF,TGTGCTAGTGGACCCACAGGGGGCAACCAGCCCCAGCATTTT
TRBD1,TRBV13,-,TRBJ2-7,CASSLIRQGGHEQYF,TGTGCCAGCAGCTTAATACGACAGGGGGGTCACGAGCAGTACTTC
-,TRBV4-3,-,TRBJ2-5,CASSQESLVGEETQYF,TGCGCCAGCAGCCAAGAATCCCTTGTCGGTGAAGAGACCCAGTACTTC
-,TRBV2,-,TRBJ2-1,CASREKQGQDYNEQFF,TGTGCCAGCAGGGAAAAACAGGGTCAGGACTACAATGAGCAGTTCTTC
-,TRBV5-5,-,TRBJ2-1,CASALEGVGYNEQFF,TGTGCCTCAGCCTTAGAGGGGGTAGGGTACAATGAGCAGTTCTTC
-,TRBV7-2,-,TRBJ2-1,CASSLTGLNEQFF,TGTGCCAGCAGCTTAACCGGACTCAATGAGCAGTTCTTC
-,TRBV19,-,TRBJ2-5,CASSITGGLGETQYF,TGTGCCAGTAGTATAACTGGAGGGTTGGGGGAGACCCAGTACTTC
TRBD2,TRBV27,-,TRBJ2-2,CASSLYSIIIAGPNTGELFF,TGTGCCAGCAGTTTATACTCCATAATTATAGCGGGGCCGAACACCGGGGAGCTGTTTTTT
-,TRBV6-6,-,TRBJ2-7,CASSYSGSHEQYF,TGTGCCAGCAGTTACTCGGGGAGCCACGAGCAGTACTTC
-,TRBV4-2,-,TRBJ2-5,CASSQGRAGQETQYF,TGTGCCAGCAGCCAAGGGAGGGCCGGCCAGGAGACCCAGTACTTC
-,TRBV9,-,TRBJ1-1,CASSVGMRTEAFF,TGTGCCAGCAGCGTAGGCATGAGGACTGAAGCTTTCTTT
-,TRBV9,-,TRBJ2-7,CASSFGGAPYEQYF,TGTGCCAGCAGCTTTGGGGGGGCCCCTTACGAGCAGTACTTC
-,TRBV11-2,-,TRBJ2-5,CASSVGLEETQYF,TGTGCCAGCAGCGTAGGGCTGGAAGAGACCCAGTACTTC
TRBD1,TRBV5-1,-,TRBJ2-7,CASSSNRDSTYEQYF,TGCGCCAGCAGCTCGAACCGGGACAGTACCTACGAGCAGTACTTC
-,TRBV11-2,-,TRBJ1-1,CASSPGVSMNTEAFF,TGTGCCAGCAGCCCAGGGGTCAGCATGAACACTGAAGCTTTCTTT
TRBD1,TRBV7-2,-,TRBJ2-7,CASSFRGQANEQYF,TGTGCCAGCAGCTTTCGTGGACAGGCCAACGAGCAGTACTTC